This T cell receptor beta chain was sequenced for a study of T cells after yellow fever vaccination. Study overall: Fractions of low cell number were prepared using SMART-Seq v4 Ultra Low Input. Study-wide findings and caveats: Post-booster repertoires contained most primary-vaccination clones again (approximately 97% CD4, 85% to 90% CD8). A secondary response was less intense yet reached its peak sooner, at day 5 versus 15. The CD4 and CD8 compartments had a small share of their clonotypes in common.

Regarding this clonotype: Its antigen is unidentified.

TCRdb re-called the 5' RACE reads through MiXCR, storing one row per CDR3 protein. The data contain under 300,000 distinct CDR3 sequences, about 7% of them singletons. CDR1 is SGHTA, CDR2 FQGNSA, per germline. V gave up 6 bases and J gave up 4 bases; unmatched junction bases: 11. This CDR3 region has 15 residues. The specimen was CD4+ T cells sorted from PBMCs, collected on the day of the yellow fever booster vaccination. The clonotype was recovered from a man aged 25 to 45 who received the YFV17D yellow fever vaccine. V is TRBV7-2 and J is TRBJ2-7, with 8 bases fitting TRBD1. The CDR3 DNA follows: TGTGCCAGCAGAACCTACCCGGGACAGGCATACGAGCAGTACTTC. Translated: CASRTYPGQAYEQYF.